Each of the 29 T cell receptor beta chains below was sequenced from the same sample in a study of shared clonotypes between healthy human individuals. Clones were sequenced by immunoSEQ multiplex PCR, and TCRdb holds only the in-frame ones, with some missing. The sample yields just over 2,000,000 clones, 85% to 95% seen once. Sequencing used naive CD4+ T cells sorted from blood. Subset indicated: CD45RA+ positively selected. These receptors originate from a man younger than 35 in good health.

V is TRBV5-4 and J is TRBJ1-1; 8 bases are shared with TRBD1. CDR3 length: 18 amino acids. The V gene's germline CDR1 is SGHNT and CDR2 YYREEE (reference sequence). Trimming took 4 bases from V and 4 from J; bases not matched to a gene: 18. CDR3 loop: CASSRKGQAGAVRTEAFF. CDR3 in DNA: TGTGCCAGCAGCCGTAAGGGACAGGCGGGTGCGGTACGCACTGAAGCTTTCTTT.

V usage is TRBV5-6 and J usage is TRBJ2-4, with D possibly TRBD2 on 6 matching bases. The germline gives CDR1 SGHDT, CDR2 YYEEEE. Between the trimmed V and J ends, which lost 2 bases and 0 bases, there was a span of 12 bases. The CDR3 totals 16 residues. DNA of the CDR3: TGTGCCAGCAGCTTCCGGGACTCCTTAGCCAAAAACATTCAGTACTTC. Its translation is CASSFRDSLAKNIQYF.

CDR3 region: CASSLAGVDWTEAFF. DNA of the CDR3: TGTGCCAGCAGCTTGGCGGGTGTGGACTGGACTGAAGCTTTCTTT. The rearrangement links TRBV5-4 to TRBJ1-1; D call uncertain. Germline V gene lookup returns CDR1 SGHNT and CDR2 YYREEE (reference sequence). V shed 0 bases and J shed 5 bases, with 14 bases lying between them. This CDR3 comprises 15 residues. Together with reference TRBV5-4 and TRBJ1-1, the CDR3 gives the full variable domain: ETGVTQSPTHLIKTRGQQVTLRCSSQSGHNTVSWYQQALGQGPQFIFQYYREEENGRGNFPPRFSGLQFPNYSSELNVNALELDDSALYLCASSLAGVDWTEAFFGQGTRLTVV.

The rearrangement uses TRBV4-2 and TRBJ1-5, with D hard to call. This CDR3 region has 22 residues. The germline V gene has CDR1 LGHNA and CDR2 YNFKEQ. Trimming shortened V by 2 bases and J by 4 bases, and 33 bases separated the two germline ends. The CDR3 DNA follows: TGTGCCAGCAGCCAAAATTTTGGACCGCTCCTGCAAGCCGCGCTCGGTAATCAGCCCCAGCATTTT. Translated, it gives CASSQNFGPLLQAALGNQPQHF.

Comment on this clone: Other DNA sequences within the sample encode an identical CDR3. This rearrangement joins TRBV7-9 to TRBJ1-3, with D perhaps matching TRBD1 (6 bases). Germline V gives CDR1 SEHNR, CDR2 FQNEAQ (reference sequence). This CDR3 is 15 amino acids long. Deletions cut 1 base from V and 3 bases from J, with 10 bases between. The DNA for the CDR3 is TGTGCCAGCAGCTTAGGCGGGACAAGTGGAAACACCATATATTTT. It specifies CASSLGGTSGNTIYF. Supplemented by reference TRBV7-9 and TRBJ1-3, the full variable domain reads DTGVSQNPRHKITKRGQNVTFRCDPISEHNRLYWYRQTLGQGPEFLTYFQNEAQLEKSRLLSDRFSAERPKGSFSTLEIQRTEQGDSAMYLCASSLGGTSGNTIYFGEGSWLTVV.

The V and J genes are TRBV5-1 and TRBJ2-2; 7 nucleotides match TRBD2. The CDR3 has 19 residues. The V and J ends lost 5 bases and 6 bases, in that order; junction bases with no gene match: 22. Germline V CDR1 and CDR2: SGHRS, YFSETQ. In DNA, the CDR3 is TGCGCCAGCAGTCGACGACCGAAAGCCGGGACTATCGATTCCGGGGAGCTGTTTTTT. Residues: CASSRRPKAGTIDSGELFF.

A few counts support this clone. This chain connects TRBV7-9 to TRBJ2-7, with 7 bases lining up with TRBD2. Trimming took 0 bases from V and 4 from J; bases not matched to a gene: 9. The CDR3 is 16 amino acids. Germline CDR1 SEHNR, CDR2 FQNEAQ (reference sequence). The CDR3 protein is CASSLAGWRERYEQYF. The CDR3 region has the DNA TGTGCCAGCAGCTTAGCGGGTTGGCGGGAGCGGTACGAGCAGTACTTC.

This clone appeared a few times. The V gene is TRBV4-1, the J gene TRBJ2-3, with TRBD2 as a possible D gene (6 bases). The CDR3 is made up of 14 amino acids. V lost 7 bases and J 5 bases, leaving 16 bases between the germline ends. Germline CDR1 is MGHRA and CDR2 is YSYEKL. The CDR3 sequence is CASTERALGDTQYF. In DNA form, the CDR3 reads TGCGCCAGCACGGAGCGGGCATTGGGAGATACGCAGTATTTT.

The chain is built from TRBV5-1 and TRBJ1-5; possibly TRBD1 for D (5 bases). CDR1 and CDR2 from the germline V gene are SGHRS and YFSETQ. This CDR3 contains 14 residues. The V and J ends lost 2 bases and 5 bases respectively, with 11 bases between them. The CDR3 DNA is TGCGCCAGCAGCTTTCGGCAGGGAGATCAGCCCCAGCATTTT. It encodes CASSFRQGDQPQHF.

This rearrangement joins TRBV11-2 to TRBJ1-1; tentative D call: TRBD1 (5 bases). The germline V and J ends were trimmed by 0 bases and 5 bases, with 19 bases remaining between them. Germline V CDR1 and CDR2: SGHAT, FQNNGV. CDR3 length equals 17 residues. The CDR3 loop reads CASSLDRVGAGATEAFF. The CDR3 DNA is TGTGCCAGCAGCTTAGATCGGGTAGGGGCTGGGGCTACTGAAGCTTTCTTT.

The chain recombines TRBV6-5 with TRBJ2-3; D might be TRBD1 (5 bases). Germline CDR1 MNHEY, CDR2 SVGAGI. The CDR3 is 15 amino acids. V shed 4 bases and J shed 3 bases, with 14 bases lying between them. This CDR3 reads CASSSGRAWTDTQYF. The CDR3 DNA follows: TGTGCCAGCAGTTCTGGCAGGGCTTGGACAGATACGCAGTATTTT.

The CDR3: CASSARDASTDTQYF. CDR3 DNA: TGTGCCAGCAGCGCCCGGGACGCCAGCACAGATACGCAGTATTTT. The V gene is TRBV9, the J gene TRBJ2-3, with D possibly being TRBD1 or TRBD2 (5 bases each). Germline values: CDR1 SGDLS, CDR2 YYNGEE. The length of the CDR3 is 15 residues. V was pared by 3 bases and J by 0 bases, with 11 bases between.

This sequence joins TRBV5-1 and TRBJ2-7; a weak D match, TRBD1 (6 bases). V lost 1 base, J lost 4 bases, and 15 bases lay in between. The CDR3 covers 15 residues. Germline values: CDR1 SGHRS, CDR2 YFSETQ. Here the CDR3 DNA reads TGCGCCAGCAGCTTGATGGGACAAGTACCTTACGAGCAGTACTTC. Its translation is CASSLMGQVPYEQYF.

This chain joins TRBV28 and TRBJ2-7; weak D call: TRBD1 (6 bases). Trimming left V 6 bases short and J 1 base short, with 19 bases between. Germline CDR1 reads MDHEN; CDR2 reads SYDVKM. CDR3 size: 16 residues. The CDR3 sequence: CASRVAGASSSYEQYF. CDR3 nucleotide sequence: TGTGCCAGCAGGGTGGCAGGGGCCTCAAGTTCCTACGAGCAGTACTTC.

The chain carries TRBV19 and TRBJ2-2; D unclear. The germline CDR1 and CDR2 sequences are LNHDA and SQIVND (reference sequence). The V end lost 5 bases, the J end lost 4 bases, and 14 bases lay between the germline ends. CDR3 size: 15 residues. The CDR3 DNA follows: TGTGCCAGTAGTTCCTTCAGGACCTCCACCGGGGAGCTGTTTTTT. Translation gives CASSSFRTSTGELFF.

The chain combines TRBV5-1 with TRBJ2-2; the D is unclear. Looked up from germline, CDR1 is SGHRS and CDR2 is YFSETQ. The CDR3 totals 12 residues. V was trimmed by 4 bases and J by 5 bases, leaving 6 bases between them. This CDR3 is CASSPQTGELFF. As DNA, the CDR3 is TGCGCCAGCAGCCCTCAGACCGGGGAGCTGTTTTTT.

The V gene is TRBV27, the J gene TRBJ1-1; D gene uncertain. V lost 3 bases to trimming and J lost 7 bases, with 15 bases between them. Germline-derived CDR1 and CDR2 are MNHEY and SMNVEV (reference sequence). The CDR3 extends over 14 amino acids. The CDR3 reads CASSFSSAGLEAFF. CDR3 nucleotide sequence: TGTGCCAGCAGTTTCTCCTCGGCGGGCCTTGAAGCTTTCTTT.

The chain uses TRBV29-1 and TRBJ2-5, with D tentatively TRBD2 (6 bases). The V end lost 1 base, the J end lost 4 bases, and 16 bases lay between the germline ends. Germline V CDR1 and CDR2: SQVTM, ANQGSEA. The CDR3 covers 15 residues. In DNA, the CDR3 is TGCAGCGTTGAAGGTGGGAGGAGGCAGGTAGAGACCCAGTACTTC. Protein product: CSVEGGRRQVETQYF.

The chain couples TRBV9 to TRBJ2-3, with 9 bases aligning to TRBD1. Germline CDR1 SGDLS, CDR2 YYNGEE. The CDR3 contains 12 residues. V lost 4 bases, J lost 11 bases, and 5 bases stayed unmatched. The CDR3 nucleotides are TGTGCCAGCAGCCTGGACAGGGGAGGGCAGTATTTT. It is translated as CASSLDRGGQYF.

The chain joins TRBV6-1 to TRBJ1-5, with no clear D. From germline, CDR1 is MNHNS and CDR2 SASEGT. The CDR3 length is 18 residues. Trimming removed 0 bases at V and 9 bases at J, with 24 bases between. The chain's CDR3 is CASSEALRGRRGLGPQHF. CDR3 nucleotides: TGTGCCAGCAGTGAAGCGCTTCGGGGTAGGCGAGGTCTAGGGCCCCAGCATTTT.

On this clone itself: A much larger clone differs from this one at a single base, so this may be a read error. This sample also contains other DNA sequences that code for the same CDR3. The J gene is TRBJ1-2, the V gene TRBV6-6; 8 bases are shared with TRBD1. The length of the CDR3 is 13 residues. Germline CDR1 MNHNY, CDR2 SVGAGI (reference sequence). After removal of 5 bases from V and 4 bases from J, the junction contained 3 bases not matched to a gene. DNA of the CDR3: TGTGCCAGCAGTACCGGGACAGGCTATGGCTACACCTTC. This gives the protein CASSTGTGYGYTF.

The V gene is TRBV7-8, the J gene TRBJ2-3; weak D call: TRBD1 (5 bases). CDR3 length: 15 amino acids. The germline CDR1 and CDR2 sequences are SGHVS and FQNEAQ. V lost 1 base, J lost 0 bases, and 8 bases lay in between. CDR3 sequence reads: CASSLGQSSTDTQYF. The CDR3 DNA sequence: TGTGCCAGCAGCTTAGGACAGTCTAGCACAGATACGCAGTATTTT. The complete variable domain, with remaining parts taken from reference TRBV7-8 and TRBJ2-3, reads GAGVSQSPRYKVAKRGQDVALRCDPISGHVSLFWYQQALGQGPEFLTYFQNEAQLDKSGLPSDRFFAERPEGSVSTLKIQRTQQEDSAVYLCASSLGQSSTDTQYFGPGTRLTVL.

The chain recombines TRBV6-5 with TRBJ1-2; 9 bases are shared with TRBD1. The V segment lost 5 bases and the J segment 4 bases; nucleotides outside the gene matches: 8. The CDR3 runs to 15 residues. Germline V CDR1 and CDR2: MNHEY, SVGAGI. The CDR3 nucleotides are TGTGCCAGCAGTACCGGGGACAGGGCGCGCTATGGCTACACCTTC. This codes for CASSTGDRARYGYTF.

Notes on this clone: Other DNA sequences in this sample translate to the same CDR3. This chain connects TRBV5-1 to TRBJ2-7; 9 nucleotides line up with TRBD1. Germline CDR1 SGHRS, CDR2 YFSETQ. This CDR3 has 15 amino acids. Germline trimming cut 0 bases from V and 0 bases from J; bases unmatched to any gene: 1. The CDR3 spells CASSLATGGSYEQYF. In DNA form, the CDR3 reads TGCGCCAGCAGCTTGGCGACAGGGGGCTCCTACGAGCAGTACTTC.

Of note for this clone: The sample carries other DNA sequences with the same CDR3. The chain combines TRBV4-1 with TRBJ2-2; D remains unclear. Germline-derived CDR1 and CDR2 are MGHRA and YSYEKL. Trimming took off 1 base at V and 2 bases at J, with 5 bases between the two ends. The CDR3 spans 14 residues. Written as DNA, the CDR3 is TGCGCCAGCAGCCAAGTCGGAAACACCGGGGAGCTGTTTTTT. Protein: CASSQVGNTGELFF.

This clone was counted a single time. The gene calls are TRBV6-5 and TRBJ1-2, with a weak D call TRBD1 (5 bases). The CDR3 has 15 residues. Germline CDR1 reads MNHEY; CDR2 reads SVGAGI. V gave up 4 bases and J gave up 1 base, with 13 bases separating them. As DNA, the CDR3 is TGTGCCAGCAGTTTGGGGGACGGTCTTAACTATGGCTACACCTTC. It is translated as CASSLGDGLNYGYTF.

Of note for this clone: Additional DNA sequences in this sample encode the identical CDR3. The CDR3 loop is CASSLDGMNTEAFF. The CDR3 DNA reads TGCGCCAGCAGCTTGGACGGTATGAACACTGAAGCTTTCTTT. This chain links TRBV5-1 with TRBJ1-1; D unresolved. Trimming took off 0 bases at V and 0 bases at J, with 6 bases between the two ends. The CDR3 has 14 residues. Per the germline V gene, CDR1 is SGHRS and CDR2 is YFSETQ.

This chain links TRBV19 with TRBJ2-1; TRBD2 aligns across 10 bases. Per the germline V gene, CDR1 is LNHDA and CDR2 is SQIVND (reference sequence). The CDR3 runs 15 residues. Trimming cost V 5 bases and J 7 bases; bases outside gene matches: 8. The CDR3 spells CASSAIAGGGNEQFF. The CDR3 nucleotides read TGTGCCAGTAGTGCAATAGCGGGAGGAGGGAATGAGCAGTTCTTC.

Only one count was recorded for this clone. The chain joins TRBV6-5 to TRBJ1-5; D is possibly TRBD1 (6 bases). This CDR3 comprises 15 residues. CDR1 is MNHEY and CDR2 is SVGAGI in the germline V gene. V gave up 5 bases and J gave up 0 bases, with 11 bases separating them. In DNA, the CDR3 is TGTGCCAGCAGTAAACAGGGTTATAGCAATCAGCCCCAGCATTTT. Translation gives CASSKQGYSNQPQHF.